This T cell receptor beta chain was retrieved from a study of regulatory T cells in long-lasting Graves disease. The time point was: newly diagnosed GD, antithyroid drugs for less than 3 months. PBMC RNA was the source of the TCR library. Arm-PCR with iRepertoire HTBI primers amplified the CDR3 regions for these TCR beta libraries. MiXCR was run by TCRdb on the multiplex PCR reads, yielding one entry per CDR3 protein. The sample holds 300,000 to 400,000 distinct CDR3 sequences, 16% seen once. This clonotype was detected ten times or more. These data also featured in a second study, about T cells in Graves' hyperthyroidism and ophthalmopathy.

The TCR was taken from a middle-aged man with Graves disease. This specimen was peripheral blood mononuclear cells (PBMCs), taken at new diagnosis, from a patient treated with antithyroid drugs.

Here the CDR3 reads CASSAPLTSGVRDEQFF. In DNA, the CDR3 is TGTGCCAGCAGCGCACCCCTGACTAGCGGGGTTAGAGATGAGCAGTTCTTC. The V gene is TRBV7-2, the J gene TRBJ2-1; the match to TRBD2 covers 11 bases. There are 17 residues in the CDR3. CDR1 is SGHTA and CDR2 is FQGNSA in the germline V gene. V was clipped by 5 bases and J by 8 bases; unmatched bases: 14.